A selection of T cell receptor beta chains follows, all from one sample in a study of CD8+ T cells in alopecia areata. Measured with immunoSEQ multiplex PCR; TCRdb has only the in-frame clones, and not every one. The sample carries about 8,900 clones, approximately 61% recorded once. The material sequenced was skin. All receptors derive from a human donor with alopecia areata. Both conserved end residues are part of each CDR3. The order of the fields is D gene, V gene, J gene, clone size, CDR3 DNA, CDR3 protein. The D gene is left open where the match is weak. Rows give clone size only sometimes, using once, few, many, or a class for an expanded clone.

>.|TRBV28|TRBJ1-1|.
TGTGCCAGCAGTTTTCAACGTGGAGCTTTCTTT
CASSFQRGAFF
>TRBD2|TRBV7-2|TRBJ2-1|.
TGTGCCAGCAGCCCTGGCCCACTAGCGGGGCCAGAGCAGTTCTTC
CASSPGPLAGPEQFF
>.|TRBV6-6|TRBJ1-1|few
TGTGCCAGCAGTTATTACGGGGGAAGCACTGAAGCTTTCTTT
CASSYYGGSTEAFF
>.|TRBV28|TRBJ2-1|few
TGTGCCAGCAGTTTCGTTAATGAGCAGTTCTTC
CASSFVNEQFF
>TRBD1|TRBV11-2|TRBJ2-7|.
TGTGCCAGCAGCCCTTCGGACAGGGACGAGCAGTACTTC
CASSPSDRDEQYF
>TRBD2|TRBV4-2|TRBJ2-4|few
TGTGCCAGCAGCCCCGTGACTAGCGGGGGGGCCAGAGACAAAAACATTCAGTACTTC
CASSPVTSGGARDKNIQYF
>TRBD1|TRBV5-4|TRBJ1-2|.
TGTGCCAGCAGGGCAGATAACAGGGGGACCTCTGGCTACACCTTC
CASRADNRGTSGYTF
>.|TRBV7-8|TRBJ2-1|.
TGTGCCAGCAGCTTAGCCCGGGTCCGATTGTACAATGAGCAGTTCTTC
CASSLARVRLYNEQFF
>TRBD2|TRBV4-2|TRBJ2-5|.
TGTGCCAGCAGCTCCTTGGGTTCGGGCGGGGGGTTTTCGGAGACCCAGTACTTC
CASSSLGSGGGFSETQYF
>.|TRBV7-2|TRBJ2-5|.
TGTGCCAGCAGCTTAGCGCTATTTCCGATGGGTCGAGAGACCCAGTACTTC
CASSLALFPMGRETQYF
>.|TRBV6-8|TRBJ2-1|few
TGTGCCAGCAGTTACTTTGGCGGGATCTACAATGAGCAGTTCTTC
CASSYFGGIYNEQFF
>TRBD2|TRBV5-1|TRBJ2-3|few
TGCGCCAGCAGTTCTCCAGCCGGGACTAGTTGGGGCACAGATACGCAGTATTTT
CASSSPAGTSWGTDTQYF
>TRBD1|TRBV7-9|TRBJ2-7|.
TGTGCCAGCAGCCTAGAACAGGGGAACGAGCAGTACTTC
CASSLEQGNEQYF
>.|TRBV21-1|TRBJ1-2|.
TGTGCCAGCAGCAAAAAAGAGGACAGGGTCTATGGCTACACCTTC
CASSKKEDRVYGYTF
>.|TRBV15|TRBJ2-2|.
TGTGCCACCAGCAGGGGGTCAGGGGCAACCGGGGAGCTGTTTTTT
CATSRGSGATGELFF
>.|TRBV18|TRBJ1-4|.
TGTGCCAGCTCACCGGGGGATGTTATCGATGAAAAACTGTTTTTT
CASSPGDVIDEKLFF
>.|TRBV12-5|TRBJ1-2|.
TGTGCTAGTGCCCTGAGGGCCAGCGGGGACGGCTACACCTTC
CASALRASGDGYTF
>.|TRBV30|TRBJ2-2|few
TGTGCCTGGAGTGTACTGGGGGAGGCGGGGGAGCTGTTTTTT
CAWSVLGEAGELFF
>.|TRBV28|TRBJ2-7|.
TGTGCCAGCACCGTCGGAGGGAAATACGAGCAGTACTTC
CASTVGGKYEQYF
>.|TRBV7-2|TRBJ2-6|few
TGTGCCAGCAGCTTTTCTGGGGCCAACGTCCTGACTTTC
CASSFSGANVLTF
>.|TRBV7-9|TRBJ2-7|once
TGTGCCAGCAGCTTGGACGGTTACGAGCACTTC
CASSLDGYEHF
>TRBD2|TRBV7-9|TRBJ2-7|few
TGTGCCAGCAGCTCCACCCTTAGCGGGAGAATCGACGAGCAGTACTTC
CASSSTLSGRIDEQYF
>.|TRBV7-2|TRBJ1-5|.
TGTGCCAGCAGCTTAGCGCAACCGGGACTGCCCAATCAGCCCCAGCATTTT
CASSLAQPGLPNQPQHF
>TRBD2|TRBV7-2|TRBJ2-1|.
TGTGCCAGCAGCTTACTCGGGCTAGCGGAGGGCTCTCGTAGGGATGAGCAGTTCTTC
CASSLLGLAEGSRRDEQFF
>TRBD1|TRBV6-5|TRBJ2-5|.
TGTGCCAGCATACGACAGGGGGTTCGGGAGACCCAGTACTTC
CASIRQGVRETQYF
>.|TRBV5-4|TRBJ1-5|.
TGTGCCAGCAGCCCCGGGACTCCTTGGAGCAATCAGCCCCAGCATTTT
CASSPGTPWSNQPQHF
>.|TRBV30|TRBJ2-2|.
TGTGCCTGGAGTGACGGGAATCGAAACGGGGAGCTGTTTTTT
CAWSDGNRNGELFF
>.|TRBV5-1|TRBJ2-7|few
TGCGCCAGCAGCCCCCAGGCCCAGGGGCCTACAGGCTACGAGCAGTACTTC
CASSPQAQGPTGYEQYF
>.|TRBV7-2|TRBJ2-7|few
TGTGCCAGCAGCTTAGATCTTAGCGGATACGAGCAGTACTTC
CASSLDLSGYEQYF
>TRBD2|TRBV27|TRBJ2-3|.
TGTGCCAGCAGGGGACTAGCGGGGAGCCCCACAGATACGCAGTATTTT
CASRGLAGSPTDTQYF
>.|TRBV5-5|TRBJ1-1|.
TGTGCCAGCAGCCCTGCCTTGAAGGGTGTGGCTGAAGCTTTCTTT
CASSPALKGVAEAFF